These T cell receptor beta chains were read from a single sample in a study of cytomegalovirus exposure and HLA in healthy donors. Assay: immunoSEQ multiplex PCR; the TCRdb copy retains only in-frame clones and omits some. The sample includes 150,000 to 200,000 clones, 95% to 97% of them seen just once. Sequenced: PBMCs. The receptor source for this set is a woman between 18 and 30 years old in good health and CMV-seronegative. Each CDR3 is given with its conserved first and last residue. The D gene is left open where the match is weak. Not all rows give a size; the values are once, few, many and, for expanded clones, a class.

j_call,d_call,v_call,clone_size,cdr3_aa,cdr3_nt
TRBJ2-7,-,TRBV27,-,CASSSSSSYEQYF,TGTGCCAGCAGTTCCTCGAGCTCCTACGAGCAGTACTTC
TRBJ2-7,TRBD2,TRBV19,-,CASSVRLAGYYEQYF,TGTGCCAGTAGTGTCAGACTAGCGGGGTACTACGAGCAGTACTTC
TRBJ1-1,-,TRBV6-5,-,CASSYIHQGYTEAFF,TGTGCCAGCAGTTACATCCACCAGGGGTACACTGAAGCTTTCTTT
TRBJ1-2,TRBD1,TRBV5-1,-,CASGDSSFYTF,TGCGCCAGCGGGGACAGCTCGTTCTACACCTTC
TRBJ2-2,-,TRBV5-1,-,CASSWGDRDFTGELFF,TGCGCCAGCAGCTGGGGCGACCGCGACTTCACCGGGGAGCTGTTTTTT
TRBJ2-3,TRBD1,TRBV19,-,CASSIATGGTDTQYF,TGTGCCAGTAGTATTGCGACAGGGGGGACAGATACGCAGTATTTT
TRBJ1-5,-,TRBV6-5,-,CASSYSQTQWSQPQHF,TGTGCCAGCAGTTACTCCCAGACTCAATGGAGTCAGCCCCAGCATTTT
TRBJ2-5,-,TRBV7-8,-,CASSLVHTFQETQYF,TGTGCCAGCAGCTTAGTGCACACCTTCCAAGAGACCCAGTACTTC
TRBJ1-6,TRBD1,TRBV4-2,-,CASSQKTGSSYNSPLHF,TGTGCCAGCAGCCAAAAGACAGGGAGCTCCTATAATTCACCCCTCCACTTT
TRBJ2-7,-,TRBV4-2,-,CASSQGGGGPAYEQYF,TGTGCCAGCAGCCAAGGTGGGGGGGGGCCGGCCTACGAGCAGTACTTC
TRBJ1-3,-,TRBV27,-,CASRQGGSGNTIYF,TGTGCCAGCAGACAGGGTGGGTCTGGAAACACCATATATTTT
TRBJ1-1,TRBD1,TRBV5-4,-,CASSRTGENTEAFF,TGTGCCAGCAGCCGGACAGGGGAGAACACTGAAGCTTTCTTT
TRBJ2-7,TRBD1,TRBV5-1,-,CASSRDSEVYEQYF,TGCGCCAGCAGCCGGGACAGCGAAGTCTACGAGCAGTACTTC
TRBJ2-1,TRBD2,TRBV2,-,CASSRGGEHEQFF,TGTGCCAGCAGTCGGGGGGGAGAACATGAGCAGTTCTTC
TRBJ1-1,TRBD1,TRBV5-1,-,CASSSPAAGGPEAFF,TGCGCCAGCAGCTCACCAGCCGCAGGGGGTCCGGAAGCTTTCTTT
TRBJ1-3,-,TRBV5-1,-,CASSLTQLPNTIYF,TGCGCCAGCAGCTTGACCCAGTTACCAAACACCATATATTTT
TRBJ2-3,TRBD2,TRBV12-5,-,CASGLGLAPDTDTQYF,TGTGCTAGTGGTTTAGGACTAGCGCCCGACACAGATACGCAGTATTTT
TRBJ1-1,TRBD1,TRBV7-2,-,CASSQDRGIMNTEAFF,TGTGCCAGCAGCCAGGACAGGGGTATTATGAACACTGAAGCTTTCTTT
TRBJ2-1,TRBD2,TRBV4-2,-,CASSQDRGAGARNEQFF,TGTGCCAGCAGCCAAGATCGTGGAGCGGGGGCCCGAAATGAGCAGTTCTTC
TRBJ1-2,-,TRBV29-1,-,CSVVPGGNYGYTF,TGCAGCGTGGTCCCGGGGGGGAACTATGGCTACACCTTC
TRBJ2-7,TRBD1,TRBV7-2,-,CASSLSLTGAYEQYF,TGTGCCAGCAGCCTCAGTTTGACAGGGGCCTACGAGCAGTACTTC
TRBJ1-5,TRBD1,TRBV10-3,-,CAISESYRGDQPQHF,TGTGCCATCAGTGAGTCATACAGGGGTGATCAGCCCCAGCATTTT
TRBJ1-2,-,TRBV19,-,CASTTDSSKSYGYTF,TGTGCCAGTACAACTGACAGCTCTAAGTCCTATGGCTACACCTTC
TRBJ2-4,-,TRBV5-1,-,CAIPRRPRASKNIQYF,TGCGCCATCCCCCGGCGGCCGCGGGCATCCAAAAACATTCAGTACTTC
TRBJ2-7,TRBD2,TRBV6-7,-,CASSFQGRACGGSYEQYF,TGTGCCAGCAGTTTCCAGGGGCGGGCTTGCGGGGGGTCATACGAGCAGTACTTC
TRBJ2-5,TRBD2,TRBV7-2,-,CASSLGTSGGQETQYF,TGTGCCAGCAGCTTAGGGACTAGCGGGGGGCAAGAGACCCAGTACTTC
TRBJ2-7,TRBD1,TRBV6-6,-,CASSIRTGDYEQYF,TGTGCCAGCAGTATCCGGACAGGGGACTACGAGCAGTACTTC
TRBJ2-3,-,TRBV30,-,CAWSPVGGTQYF,TGTGCCTGGAGTCCGGTCGGGGGTACGCAGTATTTT
TRBJ2-5,TRBD2,TRBV7-3,-,CASSRQTSGGLQETQYF,TGTGCCAGCAGCCGACAGACTAGCGGGGGGCTCCAAGAGACCCAGTACTTC
TRBJ2-5,-,TRBV2,-,CANYLDSSGSQYF,TGTGCCAACTACCTGGACAGTAGTGGGTCCCAGTACTTC
TRBJ1-1,-,TRBV29-1,few,CSVEATEAFF,TGCAGCGTTGAGGCCACTGAAGCTTTCTTT
TRBJ1-1,-,TRBV7-8,-,CASSSGHVGVNTEAFF,TGTGCCAGCAGCTCAGGGCATGTGGGCGTGAACACTGAAGCTTTCTTT
TRBJ2-3,TRBD2,TRBV11-1,-,CASSLRLASADTQYF,TGTGCCAGCAGCTTACGACTAGCAAGCGCAGATACGCAGTATTTT
TRBJ1-4,-,TRBV18,-,CASSPPSRREKLFF,TGTGCCAGCTCACCACCATCCCGCCGGGAAAAACTGTTTTTT
TRBJ2-6,-,TRBV5-1,-,CASSLGGSSGANVLTF,TGCGCCAGCAGCTTGGGAGGGAGCTCTGGGGCCAACGTCCTGACTTTC